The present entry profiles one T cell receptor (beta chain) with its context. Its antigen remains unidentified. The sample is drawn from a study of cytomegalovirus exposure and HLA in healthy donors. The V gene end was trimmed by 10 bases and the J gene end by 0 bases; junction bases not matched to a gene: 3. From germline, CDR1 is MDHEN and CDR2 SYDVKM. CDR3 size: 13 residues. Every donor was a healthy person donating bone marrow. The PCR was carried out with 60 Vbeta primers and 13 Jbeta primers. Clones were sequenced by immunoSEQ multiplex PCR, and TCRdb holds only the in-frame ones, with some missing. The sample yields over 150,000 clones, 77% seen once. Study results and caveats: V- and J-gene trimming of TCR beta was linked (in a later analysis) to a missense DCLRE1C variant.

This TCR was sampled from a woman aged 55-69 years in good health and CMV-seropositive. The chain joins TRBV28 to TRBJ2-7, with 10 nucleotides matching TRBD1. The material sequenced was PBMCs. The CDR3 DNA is TGTGCCACCCGGACAGGGGGCTCCTACGAGCAGTACTTC. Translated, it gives CATRTGGSYEQYF.